The text below deals with one TCR beta chain. The data belong to a study of long-term antiretroviral therapy in people with HIV. The germline CDR1 and CDR2 sequences are MDHEN and SYDVKM. The trim removed 6 bases at V and 3 bases at J, leaving 14 bases unmatched. The CDR3 runs 17 residues. The run of the v3.0 immunoSEQ assay was at survey level. Profiled with immunoSEQ multiplex PCR; TCRdb holds only in-frame clones, not every one. The sample has around 23,000 clones, roughly 90% seen once. This TCR was sampled from a man aged 50-60 years with HIV. The chain recombines TRBV28 with TRBJ1-2; 9 nucleotides agree with TRBD1. This specimen was unsorted PBMCs, taken 1.8 years before starting antiretroviral therapy. CDR3 sequence: CASSSPGQGARHYGYTF. The CDR3 nucleotides read TGTGCCAGCAGCTCCCCGGGACAGGGCGCGCGTCACTATGGCTACACCTTC.